One sample yielded the 25 T cell receptor beta chains listed below, sequenced in a study of Ad26.COV2.S vaccination and SARS-CoV-2 variants. Repertoires were generated with immunoSEQ multiplex PCR, while TCRdb's copy carries only in-frame clones and drops some. The sample includes hundreds of thousands of clones, 80% to 90% of them seen just once. Treatment in this sample: approximately 18 received Ad26.COV2.S at low or high dose, single or two shots; several received placebo; per-sample allocation not given. At day 63 after the first vaccine or placebo injection, samples were drawn. This sample comprised peripheral blood, obtained in a trial of Ad26.COV2.S vaccine versus placebo. These receptors were taken from a person aged 18-60 years who received the Ad26.COV2.S COVID-19 vaccine or a placebo.

The chain couples TRBV30 to TRBJ2-6; D may correspond to TRBD1 or TRBD2 (5 bases each). Germline V gene lookup returns CDR1 GTSNPN and CDR2 SVGIG (reference sequence). This CDR3 region has 17 residues. V was trimmed by 2 bases and J by 0 bases, leaving 14 bases between them. The CDR3 loop is CAWSPRDRYSGANVLTF. For the CDR3, the DNA is TGTGCCTGGAGTCCCCGGGACCGTTACTCTGGGGCCAACGTCCTGACTTTC.

This clone was seen just once. V and J are TRBV30 and TRBJ2-5, with 7 bases that match TRBD1. V lost 6 bases and J lost 2; bases outside the gene matches: 3. This CDR3 has 12 residues. The germline gives CDR1 GTSNPN, CDR2 SVGIG (reference sequence). CDR3 sequence reads: CACSQGQETQYF. CDR3 in DNA: TGTGCCTGTTCACAGGGGCAAGAGACCCAGTACTTC.

The chain carries TRBV7-9 and TRBJ2-7; D is undetermined. The length of the CDR3 is 13 residues. Germline V gives CDR1 SEHNR, CDR2 FQNEAQ (reference sequence). The V end was cut by 5 bases, the J end by 6 bases, with 14 bases between. CDR3 region: CASSLRPGFEQYF. The CDR3 nucleotides are TGTGCCAGCAGCCTTAGGCCCGGTTTCGAGCAGTACTTC.

The CDR3 reads CASSWPQRVGTGELFF. In nucleotides, the CDR3 is TGTGCCAGCAGCTGGCCCCAGAGGGTTGGGACCGGGGAGCTGTTTTTT. The J gene is TRBJ2-2, the V gene TRBV7-9; TRBD2 might be the D (5 bases). In germline, CDR1 is SEHNR, CDR2 FQNEAQ (reference sequence). The V end was cut by 4 bases, the J end by 5 bases, with 17 bases between. The CDR3 is made up of 16 amino acids.

The chain uses TRBV3-1 (or the pseudogene TRBV3-2) and TRBJ1-1; maybe TRBD1 (5 bases). Germline CDR1 LGHDT, CDR2 YNNKEL (reference sequence). This CDR3 contains 14 residues. Between the trimmed V and J ends, which lost 6 bases and 0 bases, there was a span of 11 bases. The CDR3 DNA reads TGTGCCAGCAGGTGGGGGACCGTGAACACTGAAGCTTTCTTT. It is translated as CASRWGTVNTEAFF.

The chain employs TRBV10-1 and TRBJ1-2, with D possibly being TRBD1 (6 bases). Trimming removed 6 bases from V and 8 bases from J, with 16 bases in between. CDR1 and CDR2 from the germline V gene are WNHNN and SYGVQD (reference sequence). There are 13 residues in the CDR3. CDR3 protein: CASSADRTEGYTF. In DNA, the CDR3 is TGCGCCAGCAGCGCCGACAGGACGGAGGGCTACACCTTC.

The chain uses TRBV9 and TRBJ1-6; D possibly corresponds to TRBD1 (6 bases). The V gene lost 2 bases and the J gene lost 6 bases, with 12 bases spanning the gap. Germline CDR1 SGDLS, CDR2 YYNGEE. The CDR3 length is 15 residues. The CDR3 here is CASSVGGQSNSPLHF. In DNA form, the CDR3 reads TGTGCCAGCAGCGTGGGGGGGCAGTCTAATTCACCCCTCCACTTT.

The chain employs TRBV5-4 and TRBJ2-2, with TRBD1 identical over 9 bases. This CDR3 is built from 17 residues. Germline CDR1 is SGHNT and CDR2 is YYREEE (reference sequence). After removal of 3 bases from V and 7 bases from J, the junction contained 13 bases not matched to a gene. The CDR3 spells CASSYPPGTGRGGELFF. DNA of the CDR3: TGTGCCAGCAGCTATCCCCCCGGGACAGGGAGGGGCGGGGAGCTGTTTTTT. The entire variable domain, with the rest obtained from reference TRBV5-4 and TRBJ2-2, is as follows: ETGVTQSPTHLIKTRGQQVTLRCSSQSGHNTVSWYQQALGQGPQFIFQYYREEENGRGNFPPRFSGLQFPNYSSELNVNALELDDSALYLCASSYPPGTGRGGELFFGEGSRLTVL.

This clone was recorded a few times. The chain combines TRBV7-9 with TRBJ1-2; TRBD1 matches 8 bases. The CDR3 length is 13 residues. The V gene end was trimmed by 4 bases and the J gene end by 9 bases; junction bases not matched to a gene: 7. Looked up from germline, CDR1 is SEHNR and CDR2 is FQNEAQ (reference sequence). The CDR3 loop reads CASSSQDRVSYTF. CDR3 bases: TGTGCCAGCAGCTCCCAGGACAGGGTGAGCTACACCTTC.

This chain uses TRBV5-1 with TRBJ2-1; tentatively, D is TRBD2 (6 bases). V shed 2 bases and J shed 5 bases, with 14 bases lying between them. CDR1 is SGHRS and CDR2 is YFSETQ in the germline V gene. The CDR3 extends over 15 amino acids. The CDR3 nucleotides read TGCGCCAGCAGCTTCGTCGCGGGGTCTCACAATGAGCAGTTCTTC. This sequence encodes CASSFVAGSHNEQFF.

The rearrangement links TRBV19 to TRBJ2-2; D is perhaps TRBD2 (7 bases). Germline CDR1 and CDR2: LNHDA and SQIVND (reference sequence). V lost 6 bases and J 3 bases, leaving 14 bases between the germline ends. CDR3 length: 15 amino acids. The CDR3 DNA sequence: TGTGCCAGTAGCCCTGGGGGGGCCGACACCGGGGAGCTGTTTTTT. This codes for CASSPGGADTGELFF.

V gene TRBV10-3 combines with J gene TRBJ1-3; 11 bases map to TRBD1. CDR3 size: 16 residues. Germline assignment: CDR1 ENHRY and CDR2 SYGVKD. Trimming removed 5 bases from V and 6 bases from J; junction bases left unmatched: 9. The CDR3 DNA reads as TGTGCCATCAGTCCCATTTCGGGACAGGGGGTAAACACCATATATTTT. Protein: CAISPISGQGVNTIYF.

J is TRBJ2-1 and V is TRBV5-1, with 11 bases lining up with TRBD1. V lost 7 bases to trimming and J lost 6 bases; unmatched junction nucleotides: 6. This CDR3 is built from 14 residues. Germline CDR1 SGHRS, CDR2 YFSETQ. CDR3 DNA sequence: TGCGCCAGCCAAACCGGGACAGGGGGCAATGAGCAGTTCTTC. Its translation is CASQTGTGGNEQFF.

The CDR3 loop is CASSLSGGTQYF. The CDR3 DNA reads TGTGCCAGCAGCCTTAGCGGGGGGACGCAGTATTTT. The chain links TRBV7-2 to TRBJ2-3; 10 bases match TRBD2. The CDR3 totals 12 residues. CDR1 is SGHTA, CDR2 FQGNSA, per germline. V was clipped by 5 bases and J by 9 bases; unmatched bases: 2. The variable domain in full, with the rest retrieved from reference TRBV7-2 and TRBJ2-3, is GAGVSQSPSNKVTEKGKDVELRCDPISGHTALYWYRQSLGQGLEFLIYFQGNSAPDKSGLPSDRFSAERTGGSVSTLTIQRTQQEDSAVYLCASSLSGGTQYFGPGTRLTVL.

This clone was detected ten times or more. The chain links TRBV6-5 to TRBJ2-7; 8 bases map to TRBD1. Germline CDR1 reads MNHEY; CDR2 reads SVGAGI. V shed 2 bases, J shed 3 bases, and the junction held 6 bases outside the gene matches. The CDR3 has 15 amino acids. The CDR3 DNA follows: TGTGCCAGCAGTTACGACACGACAGGGGACTACGAGCAGTACTTC. This codes for CASSYDTTGDYEQYF.

The V and J genes are TRBV5-4 and TRBJ2-1; D not resolved. The CDR3 runs to 13 residues. CDR1 and CDR2 (germline): SGHNT, YYREEE (reference sequence). Trimming stripped 0 bases from V and 4 bases from J, with 5 bases between. The CDR3 reads CASSLAIYNEQFF. The DNA for the CDR3 is TGTGCCAGCAGCTTGGCCATTTACAATGAGCAGTTCTTC.

The rearrangement uses TRBV7-2 and TRBJ1-4; 7 bases match TRBD1. Per germline, CDR1 SGHTA and CDR2 FQGNSA. This CDR3 is built from 15 residues. V lost 5 bases and J lost 7; bases outside the gene matches: 10. CDR3 amino acids: CASSLGDSRFEKLFF. The CDR3 bases are TGTGCCAGCAGCCTAGGGGACAGCCGATTTGAAAAACTGTTTTTT. The full variable domain, rest sourced from reference TRBV7-2 and TRBJ1-4, is GAGVSQSPSNKVTEKGKDVELRCDPISGHTALYWYRQSLGQGLEFLIYFQGNSAPDKSGLPSDRFSAERTGGSVSTLTIQRTQQEDSAVYLCASSLGDSRFEKLFFGSGTQLSVL.

This clone was seen a handful of times. The chain carries TRBV4-3 and TRBJ2-3, with 11 bases aligning to TRBD2. Per the germline V gene, CDR1 is LGHNA and CDR2 is YSLEER. This CDR3 spans 17 amino acids. Germline trimming cut 3 bases from V and 3 bases from J; bases unmatched to any gene: 8. As DNA, the CDR3 is TGCGCCAGCAGCCACCAACACACTAGCGGGGGAACAGATACGCAGTATTTT. It encodes CASSHQHTSGGTDTQYF.

This chain joins TRBV18 and TRBJ1-3; the match to TRBD1 covers 7 bases. This CDR3 is built from 16 residues. Germline-derived CDR1 and CDR2 are KGHSH and LQKENI. J gave up 3 bases and V 3 bases, and 8 bases lay outside the gene matches. CDR3 sequence (DNA): TGTGCCAGCTCACCCGGACAGGTATTAGGTGGAAACACCATATATTTT. Its protein product is CASSPGQVLGGNTIYF.

The chain has TRBV13 and TRBJ2-1; D not resolved. This CDR3 has 15 residues. CDR1 is PRHDT and CDR2 is FYEKMQ in the germline V gene (reference sequence). The V end lost 5 bases, the J end lost 0 bases, and 11 bases lay between the germline ends. CDR3: CASSPRGGSYNEQFF. The CDR3 DNA sequence: TGTGCCAGCAGCCCTCGTGGCGGCTCCTACAATGAGCAGTTCTTC.

The chain carries TRBV24-1 and TRBJ2-7; TRBD1 agrees at 9 bases. This CDR3 spans 16 amino acids. Unmatched junction bases numbered 9, after V lost 4 bases and J lost 3 bases. The V gene's germline CDR1 is KGHDR and CDR2 SFDVKD. The CDR3 sequence: CATSDRGQGGGYEQYF. CDR3 nucleotides: TGTGCCACCAGTGACAGGGGACAGGGCGGGGGCTACGAGCAGTACTTC.

This chain links TRBV3-1 (or the pseudogene TRBV3-2) with TRBJ2-3; 9 nucleotides match TRBD2. CDR1 and CDR2 from the germline V gene are LGHDT and YNNKEL (reference sequence). V was pared by 3 bases and J by 6 bases, with 4 bases of the junction left unmatched. The CDR3 is 14 amino acids. CDR3 nucleotide sequence: TGTGCCAGCAGCCAGCTACTAGCGGGCGATACGCAGTATTTT. This encodes CASSQLLAGDTQYF.

J is TRBJ2-2 and V is TRBV6-5; 13 bases line up with TRBD2. The CDR3 totals 15 residues. CDR1 and CDR2 from the germline V gene are MNHEY and SVGAGI. V dropped 4 bases and J dropped 6; count of bases not matched to a gene: 2. DNA for the CDR3: TGTGCCAGCAGTTGGGGACTAGCGGGATCCGGGGAGCTGTTTTTT. Translating it yields CASSWGLAGSGELFF.

The chain has TRBV5-1 and TRBJ1-1; tentative D call: TRBD1 (6 bases). With 1 base removed from V and 7 bases from J, the gap between germline ends came to 17 bases. The CDR3 totals 15 residues. Germline lookup yields CDR1 SGHRS and CDR2 YFSETQ. The chain's CDR3 is CASSLSVGGYGEAFF. The CDR3 region has the DNA TGCGCCAGCAGCTTGAGTGTTGGGGGCTACGGTGAAGCTTTCTTT.

This chain connects TRBV7-2 to TRBJ2-1; D gene ambiguous. The CDR3 is 16 residues long. CDR1 and CDR2 (germline): SGHTA, FQGNSA. The V and J ends lost 2 bases and 0 bases respectively, with 11 bases between them. CDR3 sequence: CASSLLNPSSYNEQFF. As DNA, the CDR3 is TGTGCCAGCAGCTTATTGAACCCTAGCTCCTACAATGAGCAGTTCTTC.